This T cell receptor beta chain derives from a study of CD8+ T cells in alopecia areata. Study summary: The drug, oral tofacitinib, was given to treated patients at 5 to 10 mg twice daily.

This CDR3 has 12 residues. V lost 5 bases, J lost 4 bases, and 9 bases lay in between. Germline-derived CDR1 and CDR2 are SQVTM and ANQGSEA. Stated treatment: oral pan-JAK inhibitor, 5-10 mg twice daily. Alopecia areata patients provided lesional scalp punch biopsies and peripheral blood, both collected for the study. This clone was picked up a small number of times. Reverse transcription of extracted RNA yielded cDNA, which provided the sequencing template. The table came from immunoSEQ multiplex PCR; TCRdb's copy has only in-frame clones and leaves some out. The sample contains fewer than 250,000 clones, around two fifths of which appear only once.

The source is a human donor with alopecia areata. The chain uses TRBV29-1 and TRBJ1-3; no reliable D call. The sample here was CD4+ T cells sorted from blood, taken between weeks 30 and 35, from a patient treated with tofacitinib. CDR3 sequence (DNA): TGCAGCGTTATGAGGAGAGGAAACACCATATATTTT. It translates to CSVMRRGNTIYF.